This TCR beta chain is from a study of CD8 T cells in ankylosing spondylitis (dated by TCRdb to 2015 to 2018). Concerning the study at large: T cell receptor beta repertoires were profiled in healthy donors and ankylosing spondylitis patients so that disease-linked TCR variants could be found. The full study cohort was made up of about two dozen ankylosing spondylitis patients and 108 healthy donors. Peripheral blood was sampled, and synovial fluid was also collected from ankylosing spondylitis patients. The full study reports these points: Some motif variants had previously been reported in the synovial fluid and blood of reactive arthritis patients, which suggests shared mechanisms of disease initiation. Blood from ankylosing spondylitis patients appeared to be characterized by a TCR beta motif made up of seven or eight highly homologous amino acid variants. The disease-linked clones showed a CD8+ phenotype and occurred at relatively low frequencies in peripheral blood. The disease-linked clones were reported as significantly enriched in matched synovial fluid samples from ankylosing spondylitis patients.

CDR1 and CDR2, looked up from the germline V gene, are SGHRS and YFSETQ. Between the V and J ends, shortened by 7 bases and 6 bases respectively, the junction contains 19 bases. Counted from cysteine to phenylalanine, this CDR3 has 14 amino acids. The only DNA kept is the CDR3, 42 bases in frame from the first base. The sequencer was an Illumina HiSeq 2500. Quantitative 5'-RACE with molecular barcodes was the method used to prepare the TCR beta libraries. As for the authors' bioinformatics: To identify disease-linked TCR variants, a new computational method was used, one built on a probabilistic model of VDJ rearrangement. TCRdb reanalyzed the raw reads on its own, using fastp at Q25 for trimming and MiXCR for clone calling, and kept in-frame beta chains. Every entry covers one CDR3 protein and lists the most common genes and DNA from its rows. TCRdb, not the authors, supplied the V and J calls. This sample has about 540,000 distinct CDR3 sequences in its table, and over 9.5% of those were observed once. In total, the top ten clones hold under 7.5% of the sample.

This clonotype was detected a few times. Which antigen it targets is not known. Base-call qualities are not available, and no considerably larger clone is one nucleotide away. This receptor was identified in a male donor with ankylosing spondylitis. The chain couples TRBV5-1 to TRBJ2-5, and perhaps TRBD1 as D gene, on 5 matching bases. Sequencing used blood, either unsorted or a sorted T cell fraction (not recorded which). The CDR3 region: CASQARVTEKTQYF. The DNA sequence is TGCGCCAGCCAGGCCAGGGTCACCGAAAAGACCCAGTACTTC.